This paragraph covers one T cell receptor beta chain sequence. J lost 7 bases, V lost 6 bases, and 7 bases had no gene match. CDR1 is MNHEY, CDR2 SMNVEV, per germline (reference sequence). The CDR3 runs 14 residues. This entry belongs to a study of shared T cell receptors in the human thymus. Clones were read by immunoSEQ multiplex PCR, and TCRdb kept only the in-frame ones, dropping some. Of more than 300,000 clones detected, 95% appear once; the ten largest clones hold around 0.019%. The chain recombines TRBV27 with TRBJ2-4; 9 bases map to TRBD1. Sequencing was carried out using thymocytes. This receptor was obtained from a human donor. CDR3 DNA sequence: TGTGCCAGCAGAAACAGGGGGCCGGCTAACATTCAGTACTTC. It yields the protein CASRNRGPANIQYF.